These 11 T cell receptor beta chains originate from one sample sequenced in a study of T-cell reconstitution after alpha-beta-depleted transplantation in children. As it was prepared, the TCRbeta library received unique molecular identifiers. TCRdb re-called the PCR reads through MiXCR, storing one row per CDR3 protein. The sample lists around 4,000 distinct CDR3 sequences, roughly a quarter occurring once. Sequencing was performed on PBMCs, mostly from graft donor cells, taken 60 days after TCRalphabeta/CD19-depleted stem cell transplant. The receptors come from a boy under two years old who had a stem cell transplant for acute myeloid leukemia, so the T cells may come from the graft donor.

This clonotype was seen many times. The J gene is TRBJ1-5, the V gene TRBV7-9; possible D gene TRBD1, 5 bases. CDR3 size: 15 residues. Germline-derived CDR1 and CDR2 are SEHNR and FQNEAQ (reference sequence). Trimming removed 3 bases at V and 0 bases at J, with 9 bases between. The CDR3 DNA sequence: TGTGCCAGCAGCTTGGGGGGGTATAGCAATCAGCCCCAGCATTTT. It codes for CASSLGGYSNQPQHF.

V and J are TRBV5-1 and TRBJ2-7, with D unclear. V was pared by 0 bases and J by 3 bases, with 10 bases between. Germline assignment: CDR1 SGHRS and CDR2 YFSETQ. This CDR3 is 14 amino acids long. CDR3 nucleotides: TGCGCCAGCAGCTTGGATGCTGTTTACTACGAGCAGTACTTC. Translating it yields CASSLDAVYYEQYF. The full variable domain, its missing parts supplied by reference TRBV5-1 and TRBJ2-7, is KAGVTQTPRYLIKTRGQQVTLSCSPISGHRSVSWYQQTPGQGLQFLFEYFSETQRNKGNFPGRFSGRQFSNSRSEMNVSTLELGDSALYLCASSLDAVYYEQYFGPGTRLTVT.

This clonotype was recorded at least ten times. The V gene is TRBV28, the J gene TRBJ2-3, with 14 bases aligning to TRBD2. The CDR3 has 14 amino acids. The germline V gene encodes CDR1 MDHEN and CDR2 SYDVKM. V dropped 10 bases and J dropped 3; count of bases not matched to a gene: 3. CDR3 protein: CATGLAGGTDTQYF. CDR3 nucleotide sequence: TGTGCCACCGGACTAGCGGGGGGTACAGATACGCAGTATTTT.

This chain joins TRBV3-1 and TRBJ2-7; 7 positions agree with TRBD1. The germline CDR1 and CDR2 sequences are LGHDT and YNNKEL (reference sequence). J lost 4 bases, V lost 10 bases, and 16 bases had no gene match. This CDR3 is 15 amino acids long. The DNA for the CDR3 is TGTGCCATCAGTGGGGGCCCGGGACAGATGTACGAGCAGTACTTC. Translating it yields CAISGGPGQMYEQYF.

This clonotype appeared many times. The chain is built from TRBV6-1 and TRBJ2-7, with D possibly TRBD1 on 6 matching bases. Trimming stripped 3 bases from V and 3 bases from J, with 9 bases between. CDR3 length: 13 residues. The germline V gene has CDR1 MNHNS and CDR2 SASEGT. This chain's CDR3 is CASSDRGLYEQYF. CDR3 bases: TGTGCCAGCAGTGACAGGGGCCTCTACGAGCAGTACTTC.

V and J are TRBV5-1 and TRBJ1-1; no clear D gene. Germline lookup yields CDR1 SGHRS and CDR2 YFSETQ. Trimming took off 3 bases at V and 6 bases at J, with 15 bases between the two ends. This CDR3 has 14 residues. The CDR3 loop is CASSSVGELSEAFF. In nucleotides, the CDR3 is TGCGCCAGCAGCTCGGTCGGGGAATTGTCTGAAGCTTTCTTT.

This clonotype was detected many times. The chain couples TRBV4-1 to TRBJ1-4; 8 bases are shared with TRBD1. Germline V gene sequence: CDR1 MGHRA, CDR2 YSYEKL. V lost 3 bases to trimming and J lost 0 bases; unmatched junction nucleotides: 6. The CDR3 is made up of 17 amino acids. CDR3: CASSHRDRSATNEKLFF. CDR3 DNA: TGCGCCAGCAGCCACCGGGACAGGAGCGCAACTAATGAAAAACTGTTTTTT.

This clonotype was seen at least ten times. The V gene is TRBV4-3, the J gene TRBJ1-4, with D unclear. Looked up from germline, CDR1 is LGHNA and CDR2 is YSLEER. The CDR3 totals 13 residues. Trimming removed 4 bases from V and 7 bases from J, with 10 bases in between. The CDR3 is CASSPLAGEKLFF. The CDR3 DNA reads as TGCGCCAGCAGCCCCCTGGCCGGTGAAAAACTGTTTTTT.

This clonotype was seen repeatedly, ten times or more. V usage is TRBV5-1 and J usage is TRBJ2-1; D is uncertain. Per germline, CDR1 SGHRS and CDR2 YFSETQ. V dropped 3 bases and J dropped 2 bases, with 18 bases sitting between them. CDR3 length: 17 amino acids. CDR3 bases: TGCGCCAGCAGCTCGCCTCTATTTCCGTCCCCCTACAATGAGCAGTTCTTC. Its protein product is CASSSPLFPSPYNEQFF. The variable domain in full, completed from reference TRBV5-1 and TRBJ2-1, reads KAGVTQTPRYLIKTRGQQVTLSCSPISGHRSVSWYQQTPGQGLQFLFEYFSETQRNKGNFPGRFSGRQFSNSRSEMNVSTLELGDSALYLCASSSPLFPSPYNEQFFGPGTRLTVL.

This clonotype was recorded at least ten times. This chain joins TRBV28 and TRBJ1-4, with D perhaps TRBD1 (5 bases). The CDR3 has 14 amino acids. V dropped 3 bases and J dropped 5 bases, with 10 bases sitting between them. CDR1 and CDR2 (germline): MDHEN, SYDVKM. The CDR3 spells CASSFRDWNEKLFF. The CDR3 nucleotides are TGTGCCAGCAGTTTCCGGGACTGGAATGAAAAACTGTTTTTT. Looking up the rest from reference TRBV28 and TRBJ1-4 gives the full variable domain: DVKVTQSSRYLVKRTGEKVFLECVQDMDHENMFWYRQDPGLGLRLIYFSYDVKMKEKGDIPEGYSVSREKKERFSLILESASTNQTSMYLCASSFRDWNEKLFFGSGTQLSVL.

The chain joins TRBV3-1 to TRBJ2-2; D remains ambiguous. CDR1 is LGHDT and CDR2 is YNNKEL in the germline V gene (reference sequence). This CDR3 contains 14 residues. Trimming left V 4 bases short and J 5 bases short, with 11 bases between. CDR3 sequence reads: CASSRSPITGELFF. CDR3 nucleotide sequence: TGTGCCAGCAGCCGCTCCCCGATAACCGGGGAGCTGTTTTTT.